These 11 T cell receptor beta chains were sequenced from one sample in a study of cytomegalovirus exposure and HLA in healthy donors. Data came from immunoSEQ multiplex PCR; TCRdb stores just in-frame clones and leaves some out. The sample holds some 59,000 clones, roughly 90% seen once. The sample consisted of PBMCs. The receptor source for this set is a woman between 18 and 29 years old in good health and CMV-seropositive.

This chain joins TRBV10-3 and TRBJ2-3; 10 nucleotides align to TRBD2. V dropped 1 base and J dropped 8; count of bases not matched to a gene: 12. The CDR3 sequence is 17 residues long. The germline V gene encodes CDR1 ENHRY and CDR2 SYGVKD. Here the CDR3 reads CAISEWASGGAPVTQYF. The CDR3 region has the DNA TGTGCCATCAGTGAGTGGGCTAGCGGGGGAGCCCCCGTTACGCAGTATTTT.

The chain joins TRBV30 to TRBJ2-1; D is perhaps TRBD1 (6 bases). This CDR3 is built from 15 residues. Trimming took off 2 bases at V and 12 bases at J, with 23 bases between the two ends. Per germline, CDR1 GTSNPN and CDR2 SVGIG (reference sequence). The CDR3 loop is CAWSPSGQPFNGQFF. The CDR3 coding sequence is TGTGCCTGGAGTCCCTCCGGACAGCCCTTTAACGGGCAGTTCTTC.

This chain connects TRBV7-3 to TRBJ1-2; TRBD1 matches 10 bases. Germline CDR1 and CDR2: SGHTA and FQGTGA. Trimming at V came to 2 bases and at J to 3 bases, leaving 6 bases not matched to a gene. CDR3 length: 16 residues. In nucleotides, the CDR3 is TGTGCCAGCAGCTTAGGTTCCGGGACAGGGGACTATGGCTACACCTTC. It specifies CASSLGSGTGDYGYTF.

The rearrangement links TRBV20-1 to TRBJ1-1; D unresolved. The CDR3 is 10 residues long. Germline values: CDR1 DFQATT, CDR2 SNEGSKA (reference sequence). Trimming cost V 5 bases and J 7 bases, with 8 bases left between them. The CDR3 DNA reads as TGCAGTGCTTCGGGGAATGAAGCTTTCTTT. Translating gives CSASGNEAFF.

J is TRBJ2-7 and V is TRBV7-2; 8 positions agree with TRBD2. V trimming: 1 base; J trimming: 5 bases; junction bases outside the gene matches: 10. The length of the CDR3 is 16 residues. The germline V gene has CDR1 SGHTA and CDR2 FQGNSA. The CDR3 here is CASSLEGTSLAHEQYF. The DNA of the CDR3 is TGTGCCAGCAGCTTAGAGGGGACTAGTCTAGCCCACGAGCAGTACTTC.

The DNA for the CDR3 is TGTGCCAGCAGCCGGACATCTGACCCTGAAGCTTTCTTT. This sequence encodes CASSRTSDPEAFF. The V gene is TRBV4-2, the J gene TRBJ1-1, with a tentative D call TRBD1 (5 bases). The CDR3 is made up of 13 amino acids. Germline V gene lookup returns CDR1 LGHNA and CDR2 YNFKEQ. V lost 4 bases and J 6 bases, leaving 12 bases between the germline ends.

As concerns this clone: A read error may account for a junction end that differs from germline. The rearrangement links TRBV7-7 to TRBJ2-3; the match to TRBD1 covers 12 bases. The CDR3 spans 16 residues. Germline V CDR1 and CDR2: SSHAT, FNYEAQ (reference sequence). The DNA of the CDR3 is TGTGCTAGCAGCCGATCCGGGACAGGGGGCTCAGATACGCAGTATTTT. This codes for CASSRSGTGGSDTQYF.

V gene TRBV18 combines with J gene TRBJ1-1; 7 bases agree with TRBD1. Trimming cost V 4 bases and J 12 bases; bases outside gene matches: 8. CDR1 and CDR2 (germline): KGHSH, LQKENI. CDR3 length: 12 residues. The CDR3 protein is CASSLGKQGTFF. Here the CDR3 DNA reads TGTGCCAGCTCACTCGGAAAACAGGGGACTTTCTTT.

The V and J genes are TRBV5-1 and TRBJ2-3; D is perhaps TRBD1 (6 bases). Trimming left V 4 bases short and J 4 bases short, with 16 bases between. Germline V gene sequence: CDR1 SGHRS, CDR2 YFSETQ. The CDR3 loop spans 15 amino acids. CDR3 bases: TGCGCCAGCAGCGTCCGGGACAAGAGACCAGATACGCAGTATTTT. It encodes CASSVRDKRPDTQYF.

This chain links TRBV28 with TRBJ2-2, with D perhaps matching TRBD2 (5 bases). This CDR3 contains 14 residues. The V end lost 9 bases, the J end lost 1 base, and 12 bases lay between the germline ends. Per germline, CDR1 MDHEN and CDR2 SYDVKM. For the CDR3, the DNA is TGTGCCAGTCGTACGGCGGGGAACACCGGGGAGCTGTTTTTT. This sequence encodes CASRTAGNTGELFF.

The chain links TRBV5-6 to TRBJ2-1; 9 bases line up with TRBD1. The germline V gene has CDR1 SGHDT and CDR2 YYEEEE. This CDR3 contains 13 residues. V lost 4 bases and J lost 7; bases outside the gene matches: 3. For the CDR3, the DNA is TGTGCCAGCAGCGGGACAGGGTGGAATGAGCAGTTCTTC. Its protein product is CASSGTGWNEQFF.